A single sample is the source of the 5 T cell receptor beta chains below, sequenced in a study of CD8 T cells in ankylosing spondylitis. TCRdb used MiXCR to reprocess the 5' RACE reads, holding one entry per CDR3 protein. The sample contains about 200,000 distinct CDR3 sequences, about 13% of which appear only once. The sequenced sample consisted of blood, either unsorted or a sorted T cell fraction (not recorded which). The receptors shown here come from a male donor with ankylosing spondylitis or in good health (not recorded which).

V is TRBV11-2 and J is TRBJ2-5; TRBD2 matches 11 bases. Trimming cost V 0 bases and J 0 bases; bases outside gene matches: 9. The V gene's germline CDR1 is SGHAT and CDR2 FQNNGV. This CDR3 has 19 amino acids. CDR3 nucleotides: TGTGCCAGCAGCTTAGATCAGTGGGGGACTAGCGGATACCAAGAGACCCAGTACTTC. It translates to CASSLDQWGTSGYQETQYF.

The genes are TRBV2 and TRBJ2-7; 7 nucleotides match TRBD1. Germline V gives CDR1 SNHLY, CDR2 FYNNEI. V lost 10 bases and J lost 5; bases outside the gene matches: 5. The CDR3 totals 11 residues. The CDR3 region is CAIKQGNEQYF. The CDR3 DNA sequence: TGTGCCATCAAACAGGGGAACGAGCAGTACTTC.

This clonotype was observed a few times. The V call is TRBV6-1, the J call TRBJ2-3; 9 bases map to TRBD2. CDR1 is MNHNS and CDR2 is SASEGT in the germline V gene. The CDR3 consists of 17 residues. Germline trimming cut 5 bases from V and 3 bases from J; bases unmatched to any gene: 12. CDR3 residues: CASSPTLAGGGTDTQYF. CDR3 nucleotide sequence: TGTGCCAGCAGTCCGACCCTGGCGGGAGGGGGGACAGATACGCAGTATTTT.

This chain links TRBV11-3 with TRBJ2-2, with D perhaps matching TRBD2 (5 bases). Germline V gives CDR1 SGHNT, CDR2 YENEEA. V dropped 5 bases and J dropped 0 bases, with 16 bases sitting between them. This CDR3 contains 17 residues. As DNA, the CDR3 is TGTGCCAGCAGCCCCGGGGTGGGGATTTCGAACACCGGGGAGCTGTTTTTT. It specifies CASSPGVGISNTGELFF.

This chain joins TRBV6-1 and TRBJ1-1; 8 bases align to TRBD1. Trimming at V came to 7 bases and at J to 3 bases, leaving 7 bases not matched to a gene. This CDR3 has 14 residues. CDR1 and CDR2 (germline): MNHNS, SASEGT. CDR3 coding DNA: TGTGCCAGCACTCTCGGACAGGGCGACACTGAAGCTTTCTTT. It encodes CASTLGQGDTEAFF.